This T cell receptor (beta chain) was obtained from a study of blood T cell repertoires in COVID-19. Across the whole study: The study drew acute and convalescent COVID-19 samples from the United States, Italy and Spain. In each case, the material was cDNA or gDNA derived from T cells, B-cell-depleted T cells, or PBMCs.

The trim removed 8 bases at V and 0 bases at J, leaving 5 bases unmatched. This CDR3 contains 14 residues. CDR1 is MGHDK and CDR2 is SYGVNS in the germline V gene. Original processing methods: For nucleated cells, counts were estimated from reference gene primer amplification. Clones were sequenced by immunoSEQ multiplex PCR, and TCRdb holds only the in-frame ones, with some missing. The V and J calls and the clone size are those of that table, but D and trimming were determined from the DNA. The sample holds 250,000 or so clones, over 75% seen once. This TCR came from a woman aged 30 to 39 with acute or convalescent COVID-19. Specimen: peripheral blood. The V call is TRBV25-1, the J call TRBJ2-5; TRBD1 aligns across 8 bases. The CDR3 spells CASQTGAYQETQYF. CDR3 nucleotides: TGTGCCAGCCAGACAGGGGCATACCAAGAGACCCAGTACTTC.